This T cell receptor beta chain was captured in a study of T cell responses to AZD1222 COVID-19 vaccine. Study as a whole: Whether given at about 4 or about 12 weeks, second doses were pooled. Findings and limits, study-wide: Baseline seropositives among AZD1222 recipients totaled only five to seven. It should be noted that donors were predominantly white British and more often female, and clonal diversity was possibly underestimated.

To note about this clone: Antigen specificity is unknown.

TCRdb's table, derived via immunoSEQ multiplex PCR, lists solely in-frame clones and lacks some. The table includes roughly 80,000 clones, 70% to 90% detected once. The source was peripheral blood, collected on day 0 of AZD1222 vaccination. The receptor was isolated from an adult in good health.

CDR3 protein: CASSPSWLKPQHF. In nucleotides, the CDR3 is TGTGCCAGCAGCCCCAGTTGGTTAAAGCCCCAGCATTTT. The chain uses TRBV7-8 and TRBJ1-5; D call uncertain. Deletions cut 5 bases from V and 8 bases from J, with 13 bases between. CDR1 and CDR2 (germline): SGHVS, FQNEAQ. This CDR3 is built from 13 residues.